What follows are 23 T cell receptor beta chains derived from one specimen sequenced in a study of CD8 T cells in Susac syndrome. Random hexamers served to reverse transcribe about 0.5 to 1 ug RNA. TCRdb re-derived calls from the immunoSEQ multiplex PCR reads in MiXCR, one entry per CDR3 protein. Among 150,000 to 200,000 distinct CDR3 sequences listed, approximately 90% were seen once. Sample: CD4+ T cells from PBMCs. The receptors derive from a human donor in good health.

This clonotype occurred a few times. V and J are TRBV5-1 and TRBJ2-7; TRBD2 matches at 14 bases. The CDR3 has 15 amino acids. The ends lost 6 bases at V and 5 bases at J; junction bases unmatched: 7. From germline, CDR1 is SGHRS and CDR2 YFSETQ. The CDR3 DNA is TGCGCCAGCACCGGCTTGACTAGCGGGGGGGACGAGCAGTACTTC. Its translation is CASTGLTSGGDEQYF.

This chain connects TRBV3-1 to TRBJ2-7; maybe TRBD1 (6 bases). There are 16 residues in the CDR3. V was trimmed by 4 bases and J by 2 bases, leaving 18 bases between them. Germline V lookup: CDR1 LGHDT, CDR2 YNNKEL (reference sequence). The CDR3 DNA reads TGTGCCAGCAGCCCCAAGGGGAACAGGGATCCCTACGAGCAGTACTTC. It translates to CASSPKGNRDPYEQYF.

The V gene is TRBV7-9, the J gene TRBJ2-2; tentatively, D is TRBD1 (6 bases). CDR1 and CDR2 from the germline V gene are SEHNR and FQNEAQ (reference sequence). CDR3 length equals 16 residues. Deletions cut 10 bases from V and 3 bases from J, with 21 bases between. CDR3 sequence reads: CATQRSAGAYTGELFF. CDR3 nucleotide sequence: TGTGCCACTCAACGATCGGCAGGGGCATACACCGGGGAGCTGTTTTTT.

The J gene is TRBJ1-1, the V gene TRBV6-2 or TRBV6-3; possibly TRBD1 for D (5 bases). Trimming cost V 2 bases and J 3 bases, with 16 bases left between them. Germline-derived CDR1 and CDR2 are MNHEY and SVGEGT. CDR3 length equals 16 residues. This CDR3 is CASSYRQGGIDTEAFF. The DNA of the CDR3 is TGTGCCAGCAGTTACCGGCAGGGTGGGATCGACACTGAAGCTTTCTTT.

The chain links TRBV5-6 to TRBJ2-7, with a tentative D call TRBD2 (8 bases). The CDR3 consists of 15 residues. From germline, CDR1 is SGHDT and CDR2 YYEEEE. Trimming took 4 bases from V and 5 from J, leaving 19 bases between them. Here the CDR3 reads CASSPRGGGGNEQYF. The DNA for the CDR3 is TGTGCCAGCAGCCCCCGGGGGGGAGGGGGCAACGAGCAGTACTTC.

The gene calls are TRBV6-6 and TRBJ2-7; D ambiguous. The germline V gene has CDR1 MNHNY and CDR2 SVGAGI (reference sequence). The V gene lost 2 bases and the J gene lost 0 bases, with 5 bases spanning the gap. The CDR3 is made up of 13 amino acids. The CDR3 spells CASSYDGSYEQYF. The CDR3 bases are TGTGCCAGCAGTTACGACGGCTCCTACGAGCAGTACTTC.

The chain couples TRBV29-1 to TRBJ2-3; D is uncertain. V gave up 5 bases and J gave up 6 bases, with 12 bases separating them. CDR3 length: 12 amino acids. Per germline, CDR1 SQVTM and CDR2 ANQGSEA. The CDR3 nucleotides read TGCAGCGTTCGCCGAAACGGGGATACGCAGTATTTT. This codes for CSVRRNGDTQYF.

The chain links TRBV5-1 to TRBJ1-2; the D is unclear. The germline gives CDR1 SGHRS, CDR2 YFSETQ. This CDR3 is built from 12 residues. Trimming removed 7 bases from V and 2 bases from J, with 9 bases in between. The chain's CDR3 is CASGVQNYGYTF. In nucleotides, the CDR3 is TGCGCCAGCGGCGTACAGAACTATGGCTACACCTTC.

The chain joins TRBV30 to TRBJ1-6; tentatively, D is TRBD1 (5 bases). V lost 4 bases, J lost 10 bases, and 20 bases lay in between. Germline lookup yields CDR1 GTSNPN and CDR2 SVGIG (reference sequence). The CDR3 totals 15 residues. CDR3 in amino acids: CAWNTGTAGRSPLHF. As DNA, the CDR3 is TGTGCCTGGAATACCGGGACCGCGGGCCGGTCACCCCTCCACTTT.

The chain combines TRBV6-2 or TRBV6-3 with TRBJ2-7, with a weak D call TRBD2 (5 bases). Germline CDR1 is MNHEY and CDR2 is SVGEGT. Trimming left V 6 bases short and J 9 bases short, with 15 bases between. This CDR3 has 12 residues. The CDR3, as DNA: TGTGCCAGCAGGGAGGTTGGCTTGGGGCAGTACTTC. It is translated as CASREVGLGQYF.

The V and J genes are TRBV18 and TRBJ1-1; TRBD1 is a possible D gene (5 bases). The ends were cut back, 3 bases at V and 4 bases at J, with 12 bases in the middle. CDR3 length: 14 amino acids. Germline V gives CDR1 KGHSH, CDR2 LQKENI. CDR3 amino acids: CASSPAGPSTEAFF. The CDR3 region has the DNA TGTGCCAGCTCACCGGCAGGGCCTAGCACTGAAGCTTTCTTT.

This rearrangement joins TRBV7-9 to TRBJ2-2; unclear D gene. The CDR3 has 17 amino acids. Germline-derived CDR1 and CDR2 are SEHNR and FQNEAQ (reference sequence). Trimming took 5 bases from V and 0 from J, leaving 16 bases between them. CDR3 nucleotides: TGTGCCAGCAGCCCGTCGGCCAGTCCCGCGAACACCGGGGAGCTGTTTTTT. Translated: CASSPSASPANTGELFF.

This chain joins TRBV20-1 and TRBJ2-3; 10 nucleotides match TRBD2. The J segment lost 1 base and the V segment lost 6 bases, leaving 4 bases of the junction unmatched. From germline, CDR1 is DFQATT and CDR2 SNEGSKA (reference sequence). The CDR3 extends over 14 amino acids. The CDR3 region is CSADGTSGTDTQYF. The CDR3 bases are TGCAGTGCCGACGGGACTAGCGGCACAGATACGCAGTATTTT.

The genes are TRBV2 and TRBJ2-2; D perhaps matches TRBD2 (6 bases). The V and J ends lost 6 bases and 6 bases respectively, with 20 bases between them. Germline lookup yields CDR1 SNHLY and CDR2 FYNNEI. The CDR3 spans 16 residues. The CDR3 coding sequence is TGTGCCAGCAGCCCTGGGGGAGGAGTGTACCCCGGGGAGCTGTTTTTT. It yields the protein CASSPGGGVYPGELFF.

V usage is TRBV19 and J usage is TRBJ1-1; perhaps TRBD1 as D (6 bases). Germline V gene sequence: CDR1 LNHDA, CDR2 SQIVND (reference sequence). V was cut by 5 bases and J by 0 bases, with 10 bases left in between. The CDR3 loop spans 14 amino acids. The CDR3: CASSPGTLNTEAFF. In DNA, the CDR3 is TGTGCCAGTAGTCCCGGGACATTGAACACTGAAGCTTTCTTT. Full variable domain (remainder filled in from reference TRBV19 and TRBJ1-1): DGGITQSPKYLFRKEGQNVTLSCEQNLNHDAMYWYRQDPGQGLRLIYYSQIVNDFQKGDIAEGYSVSREKKESFPLTVTSAQKNPTAFYLCASSPGTLNTEAFFGQGTRLTVV.

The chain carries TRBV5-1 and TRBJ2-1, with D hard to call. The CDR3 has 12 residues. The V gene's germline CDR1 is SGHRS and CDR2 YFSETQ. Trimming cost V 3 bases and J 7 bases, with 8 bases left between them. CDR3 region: CASSWTKNEQFF. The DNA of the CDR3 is TGCGCCAGCAGCTGGACCAAAAATGAGCAGTTCTTC.

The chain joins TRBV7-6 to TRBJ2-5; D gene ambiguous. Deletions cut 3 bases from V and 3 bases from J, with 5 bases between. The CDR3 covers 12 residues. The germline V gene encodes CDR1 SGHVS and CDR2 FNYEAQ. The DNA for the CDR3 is TGTGCCAGCAGCTTGATTGAAGAGACCCAGTACTTC. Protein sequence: CASSLIEETQYF.

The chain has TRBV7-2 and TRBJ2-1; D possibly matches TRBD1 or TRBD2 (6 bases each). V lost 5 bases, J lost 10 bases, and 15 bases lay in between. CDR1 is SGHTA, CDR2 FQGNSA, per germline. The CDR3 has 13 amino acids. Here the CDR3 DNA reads TGTGCCAGCAGCCCCGGGGGCAGAAGGGAGCAGTTCTTC. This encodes CASSPGGRREQFF.

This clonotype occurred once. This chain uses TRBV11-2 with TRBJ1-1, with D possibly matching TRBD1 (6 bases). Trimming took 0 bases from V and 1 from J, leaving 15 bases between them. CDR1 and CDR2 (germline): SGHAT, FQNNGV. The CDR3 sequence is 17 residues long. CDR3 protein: CASSLDSRGAGNTEAFF. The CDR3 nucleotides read TGTGCCAGCAGCTTAGACAGCCGGGGGGCGGGGAACACTGAAGCTTTCTTT.

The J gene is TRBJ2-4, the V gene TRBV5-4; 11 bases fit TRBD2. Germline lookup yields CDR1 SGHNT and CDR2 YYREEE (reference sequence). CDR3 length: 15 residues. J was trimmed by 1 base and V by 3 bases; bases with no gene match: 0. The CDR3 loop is CASSSSGGAKNIQYF. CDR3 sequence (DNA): TGTGCCAGCAGCTCTAGCGGGGGGGCCAAAAACATTCAGTACTTC.

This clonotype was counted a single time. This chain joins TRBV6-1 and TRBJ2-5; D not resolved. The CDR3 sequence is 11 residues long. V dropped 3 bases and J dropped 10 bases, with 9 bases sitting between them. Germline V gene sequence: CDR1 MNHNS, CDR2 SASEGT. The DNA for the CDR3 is TGTGCCAGCAGTGACCGAGGAAGCCAGTACTTC. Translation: CASSDRGSQYF.

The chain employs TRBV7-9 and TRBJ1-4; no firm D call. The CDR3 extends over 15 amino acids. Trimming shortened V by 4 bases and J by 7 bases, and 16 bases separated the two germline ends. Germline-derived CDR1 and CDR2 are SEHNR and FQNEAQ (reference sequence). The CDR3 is CASSWRRAGSEKLFF. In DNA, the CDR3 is TGTGCCAGCAGCTGGAGGAGGGCGGGTAGTGAAAAACTGTTTTTT. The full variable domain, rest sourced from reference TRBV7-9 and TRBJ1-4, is DTGVSQNPRHKITKRGQNVTFRCDPISEHNRLYWYRQTLGQGPEFLTYFQNEAQLEKSRLLSDRFSAERPKGSFSTLEIQRTEQGDSAMYLCASSWRRAGSEKLFFGSGTQLSVL.

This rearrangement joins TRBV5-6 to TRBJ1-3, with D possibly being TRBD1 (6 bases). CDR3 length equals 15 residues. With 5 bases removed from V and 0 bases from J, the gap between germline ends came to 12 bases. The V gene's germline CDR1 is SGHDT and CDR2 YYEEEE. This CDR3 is CASSLTGNSGNTIYF. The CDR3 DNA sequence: TGTGCCAGCAGTTTAACAGGGAACTCTGGAAACACCATATATTTT.